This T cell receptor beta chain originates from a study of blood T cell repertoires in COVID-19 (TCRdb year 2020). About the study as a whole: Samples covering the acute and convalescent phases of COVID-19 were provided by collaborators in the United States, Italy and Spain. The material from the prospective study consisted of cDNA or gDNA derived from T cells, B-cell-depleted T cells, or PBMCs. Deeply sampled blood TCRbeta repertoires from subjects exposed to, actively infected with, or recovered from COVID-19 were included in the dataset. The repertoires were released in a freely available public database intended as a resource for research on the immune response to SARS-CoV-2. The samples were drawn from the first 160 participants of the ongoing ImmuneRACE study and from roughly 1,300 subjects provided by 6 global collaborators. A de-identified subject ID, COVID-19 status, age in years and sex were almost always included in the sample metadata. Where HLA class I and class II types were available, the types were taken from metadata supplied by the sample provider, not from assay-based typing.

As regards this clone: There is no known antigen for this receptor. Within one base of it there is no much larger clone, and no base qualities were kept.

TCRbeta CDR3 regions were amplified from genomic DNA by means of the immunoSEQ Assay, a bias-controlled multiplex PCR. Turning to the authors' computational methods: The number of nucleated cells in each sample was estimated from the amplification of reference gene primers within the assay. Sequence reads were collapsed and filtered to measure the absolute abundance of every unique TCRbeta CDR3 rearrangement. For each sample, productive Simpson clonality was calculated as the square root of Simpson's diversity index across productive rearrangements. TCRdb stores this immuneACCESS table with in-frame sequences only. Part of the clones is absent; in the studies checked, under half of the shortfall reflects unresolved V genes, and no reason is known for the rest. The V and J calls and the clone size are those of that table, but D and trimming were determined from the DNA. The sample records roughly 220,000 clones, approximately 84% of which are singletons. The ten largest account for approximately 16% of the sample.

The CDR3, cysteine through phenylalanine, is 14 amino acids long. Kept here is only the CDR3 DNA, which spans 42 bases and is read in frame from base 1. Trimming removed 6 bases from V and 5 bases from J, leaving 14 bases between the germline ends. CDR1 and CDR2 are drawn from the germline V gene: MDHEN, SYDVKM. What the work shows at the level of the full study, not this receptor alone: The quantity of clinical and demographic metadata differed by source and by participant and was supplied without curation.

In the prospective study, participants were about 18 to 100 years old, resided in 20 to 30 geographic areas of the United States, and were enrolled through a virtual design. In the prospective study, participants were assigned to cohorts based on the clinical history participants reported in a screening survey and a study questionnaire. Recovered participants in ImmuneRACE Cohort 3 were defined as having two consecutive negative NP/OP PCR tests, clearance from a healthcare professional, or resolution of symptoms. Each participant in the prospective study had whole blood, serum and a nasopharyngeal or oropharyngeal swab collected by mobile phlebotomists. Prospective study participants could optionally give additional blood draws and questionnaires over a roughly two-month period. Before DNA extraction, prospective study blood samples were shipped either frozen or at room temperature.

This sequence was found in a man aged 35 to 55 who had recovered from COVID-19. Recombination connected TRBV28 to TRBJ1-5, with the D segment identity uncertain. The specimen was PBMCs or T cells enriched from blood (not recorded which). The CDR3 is CASSESGSHQPQHF. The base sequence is TGTGCCAGCAGCGAAAGCGGGTCCCATCAGCCCCAGCATTTT. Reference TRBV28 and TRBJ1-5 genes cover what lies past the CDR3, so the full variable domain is DVKVTQSSRYLVKRTGEKVFLECVQDMDHENMFWYRQDPGLGLRLIYFSYDVKMKEKGDIPEGYSVSREKKERFSLILESASTNQTSMYLCASSESGSHQPQHFGDGTRLSIL.